Listed here is a single TCR beta chain. In its sample, this clonotype was seen many times. It has no known antigen specificity. No base qualities exist here, and no much larger clone lies one base off it. The data belong to a study of T-cell reconstitution after alpha-beta-depleted transplantation in children (TCRdb year 2016). Describing the broader study: Using TCR repertoire profiling, the study quantitatively followed how T-cell immune reconstitution unfolded in children after TCRalphabeta/CD19-depleted allogeneic hematopoietic cell transplantation. Results and caveats for the whole study, not just this receptor: The apparently early alphabetaT-cell count recovery about two months after transplant was reportedly dependent on only several hundred rapidly expanded clones derived from non-depleted graft cells. The frequencies of hyperexpanded clones fell over the following months, and after one year, T-cell counts and TCRbeta diversity were mostly attributed to newly produced T cells. In some patients, high TCRbeta diversity at day 60 was attributed to recipient T cells and intrathymic progenitors that had survived conditioning.

Library generation was performed with PCR. TCRdb shows the sequencer as Illumina HiSeq 2500. TCR libraries were prepared with molecular barcoding, using unique molecular identifiers to normalize TCRbeta repertoire quantification. TCRdb reran the public reads through fastp at Q25 and MiXCR, keeping productive beta chains. CDR3 protein sequences are deduplicated, and each keeps its most common genes and DNA. For this sample the table gives 250,000 to 300,000 distinct CDR3 sequences, of which 11% were detected only once. Together, the top ten hold around 22% of the sample. According to the study, the label for this sample's treatment or condition signals: allogeneic hematopoietic cell transplantation with graft depleted of TCRalphabeta T cells and CD19 B cells. Transplant recipients were children who received TCRalphabeta/CD19-depleted allogeneic hematopoietic cell grafts. The germline V gene provides CDR1 SGHRS and CDR2 YFSETQ. The cysteine opens and the phenylalanine closes a CDR3 of 15 amino acids. Just CDR3 DNA is preserved here, 45 bases in frame from base 1. Trimming leaves V shorter by 6 bases and J shorter by 9 bases, with the junction holding 13 bases beyond the gene matches.

The receptor's source is a male patient between 2 and 10 years old who had a stem cell transplant for chronic granulomatous disease, so the T cells may come from the graft donor. Sample: peripheral blood, taken 180 days after TCRalphabeta/CD19-depleted stem cell transplant. The chain links TRBV5-1 with TRBJ2-1, and 9 junction bases match TRBD1. The CDR3 is CASTGDRGGLSEQFF. The DNA reads TGCGCCAGCACAGGCGACAGGGGGGGATTGAGTGAGCAGTTCTTC.